This T cell receptor (beta chain) was found in a study of shared clonotypes between healthy human individuals. An approximately 200 ng quantity of DNA, 30,000 to 35,000 T cell genomes, went into the sorted-subset replicate PCRs. TCRdb's table, derived via immunoSEQ multiplex PCR, lists solely in-frame clones and lacks some. The sample consists of fewer than 850,000 clones, less than 80% of them appearing once. From germline, CDR1 is ENHRY and CDR2 SYGVKD. V lost 2 bases and J 4 bases, leaving 8 bases between the germline ends. This CDR3 is built from 14 residues. The chain is built from TRBV10-3 and TRBJ2-2; TRBD1 is a possible D gene (6 bases). The origin of this receptor is a woman under 40 in good health. Material for sequencing was memory CD4+ T cells sorted from blood. Subset in this sample: CD45RA-negative fraction. CDR3 residues: CAISEGGPTGELFF. The CDR3 bases are TGTGCCATCAGTGAGGGGGGCCCCACCGGGGAGCTGTTTTTT.